Following are 5 T cell receptor beta chains from one sample sequenced in a study of cytomegalovirus exposure and HLA in healthy donors. The PCR employed 60 Vbeta primers together with 13 Jbeta primers. This table comes from immunoSEQ multiplex PCR, and its TCRdb copy is limited to in-frame clones, with some not included. The repertoire consists of approximately 120,000 clones, with less than 80% occurring once and the leading ten covering under 5%. The sequenced sample consisted of PBMCs. Source of these receptors: a man aged 35 to 55 in good health and CMV-seropositive.

V usage is TRBV4-3 and J usage is TRBJ2-1; the match to TRBD1 covers 10 bases. V lost 0 bases and J lost 8; bases outside the gene matches: 13. Germline lookup yields CDR1 LGHNA and CDR2 YSLEER. The CDR3 is 18 residues long. The CDR3 bases are TGCGCCAGCAGCCAAGACAGGCTAGGTGCGACAGGGGGCTATGAGCAGTTCTTC. Amino acids: CASSQDRLGATGGYEQFF.

This chain joins TRBV12-5 and TRBJ2-5; 10 positions match TRBD1. The CDR3 consists of 18 residues. After removal of 1 base from V and 0 bases from J, the junction contained 8 bases not matched to a gene. Germline-derived CDR1 and CDR2 are LGHNT and FRNRAP. CDR3 region: CASGLGETGTGDQETQYF. The CDR3 DNA reads TGTGCTAGTGGTTTGGGTGAAACCGGGACAGGGGACCAAGAGACCCAGTACTTC. The whole variable domain, filled in from reference TRBV12-5 and TRBJ2-5, reads DARVTQTPRHKVTEMGQEVTMRCQPILGHNTVFWYRQTMMQGLELLAYFRNRAPLDDSGMPKDRFSAEMPDATLATLKIQPSEPRDSAVYFCASGLGETGTGDQETQYFGPGTRLLVL.

This chain links TRBV27 with TRBJ1-1; 8 nucleotides match TRBD1. V lost 10 bases, J lost 3 bases, and 10 bases stayed unmatched. From germline, CDR1 is MNHEY and CDR2 SMNVEV (reference sequence). This CDR3 is 14 amino acids long. The CDR3 DNA sequence: TGTGCCAACCACAGGGGGGTTAGGGACACTGAAGCTTTCTTT. It codes for CANHRGVRDTEAFF.

A remark on this clone: The junction shows a germline mismatch at one end, possibly a read error. V gene TRBV6-5 combines with J gene TRBJ2-3; D call uncertain. From germline, CDR1 is MNHEY and CDR2 SVGAGI. The length of the CDR3 is 13 residues. CDR3 protein: CASGYSSTDTQYF. The DNA for the CDR3 is TGTGCCAGCGGTTATTCTAGCACAGATACGCAGTATTTT.

This clone was observed a single time. The CDR3 DNA is TGTGCCAGCTCACCTCGGTCGGACAGTCTGCAATATGCCAAAAACATTCAGTACTTC. Translated, it gives CASSPRSDSLQYAKNIQYF. The genes are TRBV18 and TRBJ2-4, with a possible D match to TRBD1 (6 bases). This CDR3 spans 19 amino acids. CDR1 is KGHSH, CDR2 LQKENI, per germline. The germline V and J ends were trimmed by 3 bases and 1 base, with 22 bases remaining between them.